Below are 11 T cell receptor beta chains sequenced from a single sample in a study of regulatory T cells in long-lasting Graves disease. The sample's time point: persistent/refractory GD, antithyroid drugs over 5 years with positive TRAb. Following extraction of RNA from PBMCs, that RNA was used to make the TCR library. Relying on iRepertoire HTBI primers and Arm-PCR of CDR3 regions, the team built TCR beta libraries. Via MiXCR, TCRdb re-called the multiplex PCR reads, giving one row per CDR3 protein. This table has around 450,000 distinct CDR3 sequences, 20% to 25% appearing once. The specimen comprised peripheral blood mononuclear cells (PBMCs), sampled when the disease was refractory, from a patient treated with antithyroid drugs. These receptors originate from a female donor with Graves disease.

For this clonotype: A much larger clone differs from this one at a single base, so this may be a read error. Without the conserved terminal phenylalanine or tryptophan, this CDR3 likely stems from a read error. This sequence joins TRBV6-2 or TRBV6-3 and TRBJ2-7, with 10 bases aligning to TRBD1. The germline V gene encodes CDR1 MNHEY and CDR2 SVGEGT. This CDR3 is built from 14 residues. V shed 5 bases, J shed 4 bases, and the junction held 5 bases outside the gene matches. Here the CDR3 DNA reads TGTGCCAGCAGTATCACGGGACAGGGGTACGAGCAGTACTCC. Amino acids: CASSITGQGYEQYS.

This clonotype has ten or more counts. This chain links TRBV28 with TRBJ1-5; tentative D call: TRBD1 (5 bases). V dropped 7 bases and J dropped 11 bases, with 24 bases sitting between them. This CDR3 contains 15 residues. CDR1 is MDHEN and CDR2 is SYDVKM in the germline V gene. The CDR3 coding sequence is TGTGCCAGCACTGAGGGTCGGGGCCGGGGTTGGTCCCAGCATTTT. Translation gives CASTEGRGRGWSQHF.

This clonotype occurred many times. J is TRBJ1-2 and V is TRBV7-9; 9 nucleotides match TRBD1. The V segment lost 0 bases and the J segment 8 bases; nucleotides outside the gene matches: 10. The CDR3 is made up of 16 amino acids. Germline V gene lookup returns CDR1 SEHNR and CDR2 FQNEAQ (reference sequence). CDR3 bases: TGTGCCAGCAGCTTAGCGACGACAGGGGGGGGAAAAGGCTACACCTTC. Its protein product is CASSLATTGGGKGYTF.

V usage is TRBV5-1 and J usage is TRBJ2-5; 8 nucleotides align to TRBD1. Germline V gene sequence: CDR1 SGHRS, CDR2 YFSETQ. The ends lost 7 bases at V and 4 bases at J; junction bases unmatched: 0. This CDR3 has 11 residues. The CDR3 is CASGQGETQYF. Here the CDR3 DNA reads TGCGCCAGCGGACAGGGAGAGACCCAGTACTTC.

This clonotype was counted many times. The rearrangement uses TRBV2 and TRBJ1-5, with D possibly matching TRBD1 (5 bases). The germline CDR1 and CDR2 sequences are SNHLY and FYNNEI. Trimming removed 5 bases at V and 6 bases at J, with 11 bases between. The CDR3 runs 13 residues. The CDR3 reads CASSFLRAQPQHF. The CDR3 DNA is TGTGCCAGCAGTTTTCTCAGGGCTCAGCCCCAGCATTTT.

The chain has TRBV20-1 and TRBJ1-2; D call uncertain. The germline gives CDR1 DFQATT, CDR2 SNEGSKA (reference sequence). The CDR3 contains 12 residues. The V end was cut by 7 bases, the J end by 2 bases, with 11 bases between. CDR3 region: CSGSGGNYGYTF. The CDR3 DNA is TGCAGTGGATCGGGAGGAAACTATGGCTACACCTTC.

This clonotype was detected a few times. The chain links TRBV20-1 to TRBJ1-3; D is uncertain. The CDR3 sequence is 12 residues long. Trimming removed 5 bases from V and 1 base from J, with 6 bases in between. Germline loops: CDR1 DFQATT, CDR2 SNEGSKA (reference sequence). The CDR3 region has the DNA TGCAGTGCTCCCTCGTCTGGAAACACCATATATTTT. It specifies CSAPSSGNTIYF.

This clonotype was seen at least ten times. The CDR3 here is CATRAGLAGLRRYEQYF. The CDR3 nucleotides are TGTGCCACCAGGGCCGGACTAGCGGGATTGCGGAGATACGAGCAGTACTTC. The V call is TRBV10-3, the J call TRBJ2-7, with 12 positions matching TRBD2. CDR3 size: 17 residues. With 10 bases clipped from V and 4 bases from J, the junction kept 17 bases outside the gene matches. Germline CDR1 ENHRY, CDR2 SYGVKD.

The rearrangement uses TRBV30 and TRBJ2-3; tentative D call: TRBD2 (5 bases). The CDR3 length is 14 residues. Deletions cut 0 bases from V and 8 bases from J, with 15 bases between. In germline, CDR1 is GTSNPN, CDR2 SVGIG (reference sequence). The CDR3 DNA sequence: TGTGCCTGGAGTGTAGGCGGAACTGAGGGTACGCAGTATTTT. Protein: CAWSVGGTEGTQYF.

This clonotype was picked up many times. The chain uses TRBV6-9 and TRBJ2-7; no firm D call. Germline CDR1 is MNHGY and CDR2 is SVAAGI. The CDR3 length is 15 residues. Trimming cost V 2 bases and J 5 bases, with 16 bases left between them. Here the CDR3 reads CASSYVGRPANEQYF. In nucleotides, the CDR3 is TGTGCCAGCAGTTATGTCGGCAGACCGGCCAACGAGCAGTACTTC.

The J gene is TRBJ1-1, the V gene TRBV10-3; 9 bases align to TRBD1. Per germline, CDR1 ENHRY and CDR2 SYGVKD. Unmatched junction bases numbered 3, after V lost 2 bases and J lost 5 bases. The CDR3 covers 14 residues. This CDR3 reads CAISEPGTGTEAFF. The CDR3 bases are TGTGCCATCAGTGAGCCAGGGACAGGGACTGAAGCTTTCTTT.